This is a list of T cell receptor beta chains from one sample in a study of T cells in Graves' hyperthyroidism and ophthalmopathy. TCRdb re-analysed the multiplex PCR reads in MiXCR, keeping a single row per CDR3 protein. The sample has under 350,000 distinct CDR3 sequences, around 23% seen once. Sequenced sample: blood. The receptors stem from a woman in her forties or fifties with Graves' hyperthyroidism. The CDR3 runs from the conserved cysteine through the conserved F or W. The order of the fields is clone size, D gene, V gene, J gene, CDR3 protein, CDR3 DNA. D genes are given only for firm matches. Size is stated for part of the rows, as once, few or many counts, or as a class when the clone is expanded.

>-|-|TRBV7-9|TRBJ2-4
CASSLAGENIQYF
TGTGCCAGCAGCTTAGCGGGGGAAAACATTCAGTACTTC
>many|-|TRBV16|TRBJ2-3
CASSRPTASTDTQYF
TGTGCCAGCAGCCGACCGACGGCTAGCACAGATACGCAGTATTTT
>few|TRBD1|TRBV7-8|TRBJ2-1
CASIPGLGTALNEQFF
TGTGCCAGCATCCCAGGATTAGGGACAGCCCTAAATGAGCAGTTCTTC
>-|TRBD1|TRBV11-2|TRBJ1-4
CASSRTGGKANEKLFF
TGTGCCAGCAGCCGGACAGGGGGCAAAGCTAATGAAAAACTGTTTTTT
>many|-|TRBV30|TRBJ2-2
CAWIAAEDTGELFF
TGTGCCTGGATTGCGGCAGAGGACACCGGGGAGCTGTTTTTT
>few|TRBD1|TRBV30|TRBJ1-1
CAWRIAGTGYTEAFF
TGTGCCTGGAGAATAGCTGGGACAGGGTACACTGAAGCTTTCTTT
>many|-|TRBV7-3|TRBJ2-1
CASSPGGTSSYNEQFF
TGTGCCAGCAGCCCAGGCGGGACAAGCTCCTACAATGAGCAGTTCTTC
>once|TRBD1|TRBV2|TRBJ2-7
CASSAGGSYEQYF
TGTGCCAGCAGCGCAGGGGGCAGCTACGAGCAGTACTTC
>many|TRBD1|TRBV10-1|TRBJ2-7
CASSAPGTGNYEQYF
TGCGCCAGCAGTGCGCCCGGGACAGGCAACTACGAGCAGTACTTC
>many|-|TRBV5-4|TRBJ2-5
CASSSGRAQETQYF
TGTGCCAGCAGCTCCGGACGAGCGCAAGAGACCCAGTACTTC
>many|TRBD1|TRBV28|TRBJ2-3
CASSSPGQGADTQYF
TGTGCCAGCAGTTCTCCGGGACAGGGCGCAGATACGCAGTATTTT
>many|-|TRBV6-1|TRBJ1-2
CASGSGGANYGYTF
TGTGCCAGCGGGTCGGGCGGAGCCAACTATGGCTACACCTTC
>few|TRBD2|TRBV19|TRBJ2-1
CASSPFGGGDSYNEQFF
TGTGCCAGTAGTCCCTTCGGCGGGGGAGACTCCTACAATGAGCAGTTCTTC
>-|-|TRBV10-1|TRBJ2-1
CARNNEQFF
TGCGCCCGGAACAATGAGCAGTTCTTC
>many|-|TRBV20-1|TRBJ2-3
CSARDSGMTDTQYF
TGCAGTGCTAGAGACTCGGGTATGACAGATACGCAGTATTTT
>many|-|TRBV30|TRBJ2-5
CAWSLETQYF
TGTGCCTGGAGTTTGGAGACCCAGTACTTC
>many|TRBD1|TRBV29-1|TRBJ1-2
CSVQWTGANRYTF
TGCAGCGTTCAATGGACAGGGGCTAATCGCTACACCTTC
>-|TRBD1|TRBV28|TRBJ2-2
CASSSETGENTGELFF
TGTGCCAGCAGTTCCGAGACAGGGGAAAACACCGGGGAGCTGTTTTTT
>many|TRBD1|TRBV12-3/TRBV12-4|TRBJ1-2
CASSLQGADGYTF
TGTGCCAGCAGTTTACAGGGGGCTGACGGCTACACCTTC
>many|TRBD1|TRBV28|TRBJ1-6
CASSLRPGGLNSPLHF
TGTGCCAGCAGTTTAAGGCCAGGGGGCCTTAATTCACCCCTCCACTTT
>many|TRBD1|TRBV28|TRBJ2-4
CASSWTGRNIQYF
TGTGCCAGCTCTTGGACAGGGAGAAACATTCAGTACTTC
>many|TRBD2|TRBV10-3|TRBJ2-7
CAIRPGGGSYEQYF
TGTGCCATCAGACCTGGGGGGGGCTCCTACGAGCAGTACTTC
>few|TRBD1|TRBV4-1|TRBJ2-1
CASSPVQGEQFF
TGCGCCAGCAGCCCGGTACAGGGGGAGCAGTTCTTC
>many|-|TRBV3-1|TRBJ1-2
CASSQSRTYGYTF
TGTGCCAGCAGCCAATCCCGGACGTATGGCTACACCTTC
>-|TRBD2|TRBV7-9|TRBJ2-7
CASSPRWGGDSYEQYF
TGTGCCAGCAGCCCCCGTTGGGGGGGGGACTCCTACGAGCAGTACTTC
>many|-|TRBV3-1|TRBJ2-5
CASSQRGETQYF
TGTGCCAGCAGCCAGAGGGGGGAGACCCAGTACTTC
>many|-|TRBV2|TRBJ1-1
CASTPQLSQSNTEAFF
TGTGCCAGCACCCCGCAGTTGTCGCAATCGAACACTGAAGCTTTCTTT
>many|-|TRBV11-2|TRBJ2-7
CASSLLPPGAGNEQYF
TGTGCCAGCAGCCTACTGCCCCCGGGAGCGGGCAACGAGCAGTACTTC
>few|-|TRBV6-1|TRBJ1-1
CASYGGLNTEAFF
TGTGCCAGCTACGGGGGGTTGAACACTGAAGCTTTCTTT
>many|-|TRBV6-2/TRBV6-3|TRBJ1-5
CASSYPTDGRNQPQHF
TGTGCCAGCAGTTACCCGACGGACGGGCGGAATCAGCCCCAGCATTTT
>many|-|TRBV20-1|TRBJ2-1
CSARDSQGNSYNEQFF
TGCAGTGCTAGAGATTCGCAGGGGAATTCCTACAATGAGCAGTTCTTC
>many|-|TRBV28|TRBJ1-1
CASRSGTTEAFF
TGTGCCTCGAGGTCGGGCACCACTGAAGCTTTCTTT
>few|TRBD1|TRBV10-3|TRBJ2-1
CAINRGQGSSGTYNEQFF
TGTGCCATCAACCGCGGACAGGGGTCTAGCGGAACCTACAATGAGCAGTTCTTC
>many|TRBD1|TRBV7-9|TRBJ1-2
CASSLMGQGPHGYTF
TGTGCCAGCAGCTTAATGGGACAGGGTCCTCATGGCTACACCTTC
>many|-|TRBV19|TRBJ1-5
CASTTPQAVSNQPQHF
TGTGCCAGTACTACCCCCCAGGCTGTTAGCAATCAGCCCCAGCATTTT
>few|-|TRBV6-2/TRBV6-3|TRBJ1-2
CASSYPPYGYTF
TGTGCCAGCAGTTACCCGCCCTATGGCTACACCTTC
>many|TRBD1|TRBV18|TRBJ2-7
CASSLTGGGGYEQYF
TGTGCCAGCTCACTAACAGGGGGAGGAGGCTACGAGCAGTACTTC
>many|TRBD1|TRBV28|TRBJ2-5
CASSTSRGSETQYF
TGTGCCAGCAGCACGTCCAGGGGGTCGGAGACCCAGTACTTC
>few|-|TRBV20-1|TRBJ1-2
CSATIGYGYTF
TGCAGTGCGACTATCGGTTATGGCTACACCTTC
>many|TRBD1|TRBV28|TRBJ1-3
CASSRQGAGNTIYF
TGTGCCAGCAGTCGACAGGGGGCTGGAAACACCATATATTTT
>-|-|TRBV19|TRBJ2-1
CASRPQGKVDEQFF
TGTGCCAGTAGGCCTCAGGGGAAGGTCGACGAGCAGTTCTTC
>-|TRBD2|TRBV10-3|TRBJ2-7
CAISPLTGTSHEQYF
TGTGCCATCAGCCCTCTCACCGGGACTAGCCACGAGCAGTACTTC
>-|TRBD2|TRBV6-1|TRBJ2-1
CASSGPTSGLENEQFF
TGTGCCAGCAGCGGACCGACTAGCGGCCTTGAGAATGAGCAGTTCTTC
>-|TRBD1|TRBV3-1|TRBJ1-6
CASSPGQGWYNSPLHF
TGTGCCAGCAGCCCAGGACAGGGTTGGTATAATTCACCCCTCCACTTT
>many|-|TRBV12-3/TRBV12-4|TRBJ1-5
CASSLEGGRNQPQHF
TGTGCCAGCAGTTTAGAGGGGGGCCGCAATCAGCCCCAGCATTTT
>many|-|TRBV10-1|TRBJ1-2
CASSDDRSYGYTF
TGCGCCAGCAGTGATGACAGGTCCTATGGCTACACCTTC
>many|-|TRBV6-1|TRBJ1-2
CASSEARRGGYTF
TGTGCCAGCAGTGAAGCGCGGAGGGGTGGCTACACCTTC
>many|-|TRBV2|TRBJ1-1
CASSEGGPGTEAFF
TGTGCCAGCAGTGAGGGGGGGCCCGGCACTGAAGCTTTCTTT
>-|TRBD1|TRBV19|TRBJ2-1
CASSMGGTGGREQFF
TGTGCCAGTAGTATGGGTGGGACAGGGGGTCGGGAGCAGTTCTTC
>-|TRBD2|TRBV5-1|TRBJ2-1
CASSLGTSGRNYNEQFF
TGCGCCAGCAGCTTGGGGACTAGCGGGAGGAACTACAATGAGCAGTTCTTC
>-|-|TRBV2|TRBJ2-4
CASREGTAKNIQYF
TGTGCCAGCAGGGAGGGTACAGCCAAAAACATTCAGTACTTC
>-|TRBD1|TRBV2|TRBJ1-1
CASSGSGGAFSEAFF
TGTGCCAGCAGCGGTTCAGGGGGCGCGTTCTCCGAAGCTTTCTTT
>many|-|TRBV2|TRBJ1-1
CASLTGQGWTEAFF
TGTGCCAGCCTCACAGGCCAGGGCTGGACTGAAGCTTTCTTT